The 7 T cell receptor beta chains in this list originate from one sample, sequenced in a study of T cell responses to AZD1222 COVID-19 vaccine. The assay was immunoSEQ multiplex PCR, and TCRdb's table has in-frame clones only and misses some. This sample has around 110,000 clones, with 75% to 95% found just once. Sequenced here: peripheral blood, sampled 28 days after the second AZD1222 dose. These receptors originate from an adult who received the AZD1222 COVID-19 vaccine.

The chain has TRBV4-1 and TRBJ1-1; 10 nucleotides agree with TRBD1. The V and J ends lost 7 bases and 3 bases, in that order; junction bases with no gene match: 2. This CDR3 comprises 13 residues. Germline values: CDR1 MGHRA, CDR2 YSYEKL. In DNA, the CDR3 is TGCGCCAGCACGGACAGGGGGGACACTGAAGCTTTCTTT. This sequence encodes CASTDRGDTEAFF.

The chain couples TRBV7-9 to TRBJ2-7; 9 positions match TRBD1. Germline V gene data show CDR1 as SEHNR and CDR2 as FQNEAQ (reference sequence). The CDR3 is made up of 16 amino acids. The trim removed 5 bases at V and 2 bases at J, leaving 10 bases unmatched. The CDR3 DNA sequence: TGTGCCAGCAGCCCAAAAGGGACAGGGAGCACCTACGAGCAGTACTTC. Translated: CASSPKGTGSTYEQYF.

The chain uses TRBV28 and TRBJ2-2; TRBD1 or TRBD2 may be the D gene (5 bases each). CDR3 size: 15 residues. Germline-derived CDR1 and CDR2 are MDHEN and SYDVKM. Trimming removed 5 bases at V and 4 bases at J, with 14 bases between. The CDR3, as DNA: TGTGCCAGCAGTCGTCCGGGACCATTCACCGGGGAGCTGTTTTTT. Encoded protein: CASSRPGPFTGELFF. Full variable domain (missing parts from reference TRBV28 and TRBJ2-2): DVKVTQSSRYLVKRTGEKVFLECVQDMDHENMFWYRQDPGLGLRLIYFSYDVKMKEKGDIPEGYSVSREKKERFSLILESASTNQTSMYLCASSRPGPFTGELFFGEGSRLTVL.

The chain carries TRBV18 and TRBJ1-1; D perhaps matches TRBD1 (6 bases). The CDR3 consists of 13 residues. The V gene lost 4 bases and the J gene lost 1 base, with 7 bases spanning the gap. Germline CDR1 reads KGHSH; CDR2 reads LQKENI. The CDR3 sequence is CASSQGQNTEAFF. The CDR3 DNA reads TGTGCCAGCTCACAGGGACAGAACACTGAAGCTTTCTTT.

DNA for the CDR3: TGTGCCAGCACCTGGTCGGGCACCGGGGAGCTGTTTTTT. Translated: CASTWSGTGELFF. This chain connects TRBV6-6 to TRBJ2-2; D ambiguous. Germline V CDR1 and CDR2: MNHNY, SVGAGI (reference sequence). The CDR3 is made up of 13 amino acids. The V end lost 7 bases, the J end lost 4 bases, and 10 bases lay between the germline ends.

CDR3 loop: CAWSVTGPGELFF. The CDR3 nucleotides read TGTGCCTGGAGTGTAACCGGGCCCGGGGAGCTGTTTTTT. This chain connects TRBV30 to TRBJ2-2, with D uncertain. The CDR3 has 13 amino acids. CDR1 and CDR2 from the germline V gene are GTSNPN and SVGIG (reference sequence). Between the trimmed V and J ends, which lost 0 bases and 6 bases, there was a span of 8 bases. Supplemented by reference TRBV30 and TRBJ2-2, the full variable domain reads SQTIHQWPATLVQPVGSPLSLECTVEGTSNPNLYWYRQAAGRGLQLLFYSVGIGQISSEVPQNLSASRPQDRQFILSSKKLLLSDSGFYLCAWSVTGPGELFFGEGSRLTVL.

CDR3 DNA: TGTGCCAGAAGCTTGGTGGGTAGGACTAGCGGGAGGGCCAAGTACAATGAGCAGTTCTTC. As protein: CARSLVGRTSGRAKYNEQFF. J is TRBJ2-1 and V is TRBV5-3; the match to TRBD2 covers 15 bases. TRBV5-3 falls under the ORF class, with uncertain function. This CDR3 has 20 amino acids. V trimming: 0 bases; J trimming: 4 bases; junction bases outside the gene matches: 11.